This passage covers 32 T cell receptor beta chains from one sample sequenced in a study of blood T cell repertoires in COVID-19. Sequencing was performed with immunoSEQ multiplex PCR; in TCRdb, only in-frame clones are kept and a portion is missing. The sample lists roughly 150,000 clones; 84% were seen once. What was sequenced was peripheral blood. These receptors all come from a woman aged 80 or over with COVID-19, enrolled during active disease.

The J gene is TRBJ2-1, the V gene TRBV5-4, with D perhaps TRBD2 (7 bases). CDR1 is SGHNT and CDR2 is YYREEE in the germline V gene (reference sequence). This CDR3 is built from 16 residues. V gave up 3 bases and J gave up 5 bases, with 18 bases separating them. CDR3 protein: CASSWPMGGRDNEQFF. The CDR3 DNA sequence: TGTGCCAGCAGCTGGCCTATGGGGGGGCGGGACAATGAGCAGTTCTTC.

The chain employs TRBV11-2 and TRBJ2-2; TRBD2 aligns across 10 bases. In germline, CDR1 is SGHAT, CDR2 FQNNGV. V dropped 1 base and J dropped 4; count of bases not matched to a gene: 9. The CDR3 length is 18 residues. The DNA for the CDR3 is TGTGCCAGCAGCTTAGTACTAGCGGGATGGCGTGGCACCGGGGAGCTGTTTTTT. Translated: CASSLVLAGWRGTGELFF.

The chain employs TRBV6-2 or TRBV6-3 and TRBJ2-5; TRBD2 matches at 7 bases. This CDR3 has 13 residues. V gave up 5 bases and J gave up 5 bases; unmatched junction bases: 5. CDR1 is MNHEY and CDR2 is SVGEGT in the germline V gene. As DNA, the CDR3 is TGTGCCAGCAGTGCCGGGACTACCGAGACCCAGTACTTC. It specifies CASSAGTTETQYF.

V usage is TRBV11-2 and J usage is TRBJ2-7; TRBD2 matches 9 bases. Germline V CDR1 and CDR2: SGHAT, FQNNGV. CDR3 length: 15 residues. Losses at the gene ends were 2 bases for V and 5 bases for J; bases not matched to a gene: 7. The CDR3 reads CASSLSSGGFNEQYF. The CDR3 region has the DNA TGTGCCAGCAGCTTATCGAGCGGGGGGTTCAACGAGCAGTACTTC.

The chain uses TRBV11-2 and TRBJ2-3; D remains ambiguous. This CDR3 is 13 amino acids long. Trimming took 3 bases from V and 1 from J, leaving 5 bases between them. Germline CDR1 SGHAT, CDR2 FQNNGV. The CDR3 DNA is TGTGCCAGCAGCTTCTCCGGCACAGATACGCAGTATTTT. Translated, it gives CASSFSGTDTQYF.

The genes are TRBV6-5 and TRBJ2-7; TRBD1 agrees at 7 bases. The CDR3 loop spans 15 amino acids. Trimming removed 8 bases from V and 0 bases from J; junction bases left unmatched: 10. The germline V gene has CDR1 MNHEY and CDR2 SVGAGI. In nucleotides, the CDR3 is TGTGCCAGCCACGAAACAGGGGACCCCTCCTACGAGCAGTACTTC. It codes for CASHETGDPSYEQYF.

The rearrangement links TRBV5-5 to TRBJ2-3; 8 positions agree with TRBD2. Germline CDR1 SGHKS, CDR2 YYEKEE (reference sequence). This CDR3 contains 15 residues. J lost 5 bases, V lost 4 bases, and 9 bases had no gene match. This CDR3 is CASSPPGAGGDTQYF. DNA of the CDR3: TGTGCCAGCAGCCCTCCCGGGGCGGGGGGAGATACGCAGTATTTT.

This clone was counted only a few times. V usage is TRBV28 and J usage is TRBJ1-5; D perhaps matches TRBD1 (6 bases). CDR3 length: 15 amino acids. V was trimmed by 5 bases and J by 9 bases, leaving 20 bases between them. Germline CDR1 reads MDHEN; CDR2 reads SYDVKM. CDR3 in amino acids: CASSTGTRFGGPQHF. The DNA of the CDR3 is TGTGCCAGCAGTACCGGGACAAGGTTCGGAGGGCCCCAGCATTTT.

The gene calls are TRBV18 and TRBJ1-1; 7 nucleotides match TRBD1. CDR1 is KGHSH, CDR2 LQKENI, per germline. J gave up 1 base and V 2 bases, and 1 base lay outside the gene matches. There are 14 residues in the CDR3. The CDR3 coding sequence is TGTGCCAGCTCACCAAACAGGGGGAACACTGAAGCTTTCTTT. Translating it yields CASSPNRGNTEAFF. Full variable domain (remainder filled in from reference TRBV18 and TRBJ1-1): NAGVMQNPRHLVRRRGQEARLRCSPMKGHSHVYWYRQLPEEGLKFMVYLQKENIIDESGMPKERFSAEFPKEGPSILRIQQVVRGDSAAYFCASSPNRGNTEAFFGQGTRLTVV.

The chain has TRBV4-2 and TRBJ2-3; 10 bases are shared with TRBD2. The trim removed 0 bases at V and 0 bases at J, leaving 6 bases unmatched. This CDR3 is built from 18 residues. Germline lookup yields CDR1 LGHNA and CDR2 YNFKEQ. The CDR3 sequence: CASSQDPSGGASTDTQYF. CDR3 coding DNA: TGTGCCAGCAGCCAAGATCCCAGCGGGGGGGCCAGCACAGATACGCAGTATTTT.

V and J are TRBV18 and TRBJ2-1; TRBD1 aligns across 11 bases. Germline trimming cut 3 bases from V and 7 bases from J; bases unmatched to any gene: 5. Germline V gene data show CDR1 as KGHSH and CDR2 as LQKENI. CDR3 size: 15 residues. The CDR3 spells CASSPWDRGFNEQFF. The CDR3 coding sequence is TGTGCCAGCTCACCGTGGGACAGGGGGTTTAATGAGCAGTTCTTC.

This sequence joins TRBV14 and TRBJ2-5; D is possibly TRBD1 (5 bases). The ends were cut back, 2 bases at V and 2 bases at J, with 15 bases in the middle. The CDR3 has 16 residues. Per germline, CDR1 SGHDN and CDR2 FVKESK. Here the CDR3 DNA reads TGTGCCAGCAGCCAATGGGGCCACCCAACGCAAGAGACCCAGTACTTC. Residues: CASSQWGHPTQETQYF.

The CDR3 region has the DNA TGTGCCAGCTCACCACGGAGAAGACAGACTAGCGGGAGTGTCTCCGGGGAGCTGTTTTTT. Translating gives CASSPRRRQTSGSVSGELFF. This chain links TRBV18 with TRBJ2-2; 12 bases map to TRBD2. The CDR3 consists of 20 residues. The V and J ends lost 1 base and 6 bases, in that order; junction bases with no gene match: 15. In germline, CDR1 is KGHSH, CDR2 LQKENI.

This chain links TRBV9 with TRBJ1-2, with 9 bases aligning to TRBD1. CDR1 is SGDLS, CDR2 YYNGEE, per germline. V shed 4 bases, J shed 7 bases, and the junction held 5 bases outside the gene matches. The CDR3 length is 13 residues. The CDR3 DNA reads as TGTGCCAGCAGCACCACAGGGGGCGTTGGCTACACCTTC. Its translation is CASSTTGGVGYTF.

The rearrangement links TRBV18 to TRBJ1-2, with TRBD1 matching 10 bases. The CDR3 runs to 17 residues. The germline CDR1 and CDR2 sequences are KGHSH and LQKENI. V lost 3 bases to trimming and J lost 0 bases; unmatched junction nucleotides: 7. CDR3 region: CASSPRTGGDANYGYTF. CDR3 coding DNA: TGTGCCAGCTCACCGCGGACAGGGGGTGACGCTAACTATGGCTACACCTTC.

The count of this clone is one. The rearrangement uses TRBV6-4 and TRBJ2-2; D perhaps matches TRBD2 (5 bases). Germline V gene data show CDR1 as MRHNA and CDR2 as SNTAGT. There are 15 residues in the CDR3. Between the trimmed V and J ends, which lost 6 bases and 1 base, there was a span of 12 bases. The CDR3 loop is CASREGPGNTGELFF. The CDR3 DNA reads TGTGCCAGCAGAGAGGGCCCGGGGAACACCGGGGAGCTGTTTTTT.

CDR3 coding DNA: TGCGCCAGCAGCGCACGTACTAGCGGTTCTAGCACAGATACGCAGTATTTT. Protein sequence: CASSARTSGSSTDTQYF. The chain joins TRBV5-1 to TRBJ2-3; 8 bases match TRBD2. J lost 0 bases, V lost 4 bases, and 10 bases had no gene match. In germline, CDR1 is SGHRS, CDR2 YFSETQ. The CDR3 consists of 17 residues.

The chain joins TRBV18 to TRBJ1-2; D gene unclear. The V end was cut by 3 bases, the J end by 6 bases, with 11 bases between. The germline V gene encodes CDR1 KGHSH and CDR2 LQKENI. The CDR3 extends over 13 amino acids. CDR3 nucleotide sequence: TGTGCCAGCTCACCCCTGGTTCGGGATGGCTACACCTTC. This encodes CASSPLVRDGYTF. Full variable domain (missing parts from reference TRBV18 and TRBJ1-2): NAGVMQNPRHLVRRRGQEARLRCSPMKGHSHVYWYRQLPEEGLKFMVYLQKENIIDESGMPKERFSAEFPKEGPSILRIQQVVRGDSAAYFCASSPLVRDGYTFGSGTRLTVV.

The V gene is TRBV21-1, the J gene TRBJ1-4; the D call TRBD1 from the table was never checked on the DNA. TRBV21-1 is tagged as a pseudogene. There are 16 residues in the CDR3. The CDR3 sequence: CASSPERVGAQEKLFF. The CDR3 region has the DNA TGTGCCAGCAGCCCCGAGAGGGTGGGGGCGCAGGAAAAACTGTTTTTT.

Here the CDR3 reads CASSSGQTYNSPLHF. Written as DNA, the CDR3 is TGTGCCAGCAGCTCGGGACAGACCTATAATTCACCCCTCCACTTT. The V call is TRBV7-6, the J call TRBJ1-6, with 7 bases matching TRBD1. Germline CDR1 reads SGHVS; CDR2 reads FNYEAQ. The V segment lost 4 bases and the J segment 2 bases; nucleotides outside the gene matches: 2. CDR3 length: 15 amino acids.

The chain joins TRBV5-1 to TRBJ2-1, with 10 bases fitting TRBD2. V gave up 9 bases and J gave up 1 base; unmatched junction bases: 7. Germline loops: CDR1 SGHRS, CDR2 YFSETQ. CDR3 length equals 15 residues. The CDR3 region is CATAPGLASYNEQFF. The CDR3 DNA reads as TGCGCCACTGCACCGGGACTAGCGTCCTACAATGAGCAGTTCTTC.

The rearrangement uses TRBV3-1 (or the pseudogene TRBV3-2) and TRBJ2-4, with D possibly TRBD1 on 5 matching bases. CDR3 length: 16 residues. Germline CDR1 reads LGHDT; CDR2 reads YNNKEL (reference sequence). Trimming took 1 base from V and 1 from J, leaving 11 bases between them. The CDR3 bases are TGTGCCAGCAGCCAAGTGGGCCCAGGGGCCAAAAACATTCAGTACTTC. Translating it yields CASSQVGPGAKNIQYF.

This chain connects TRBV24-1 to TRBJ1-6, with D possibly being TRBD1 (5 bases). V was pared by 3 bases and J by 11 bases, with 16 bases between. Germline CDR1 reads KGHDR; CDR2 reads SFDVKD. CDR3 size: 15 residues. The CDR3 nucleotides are TGTGCCACCAGTGATCTCCCCTACCACAGGCCACCCCTCCACTTT. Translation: CATSDLPYHRPPLHF.

CDR3 coding DNA: TGTGCCATCAGTGAGTCGAACTACCAAGAGACCCAGTACTTC. It encodes CAISESNYQETQYF. V is TRBV10-3 and J is TRBJ2-5; D uncertain. Germline V gene data show CDR1 as ENHRY and CDR2 as SYGVKD. Trimming pared 0 bases from V and 0 bases from J, leaving 5 bases between. The CDR3 loop spans 14 amino acids.

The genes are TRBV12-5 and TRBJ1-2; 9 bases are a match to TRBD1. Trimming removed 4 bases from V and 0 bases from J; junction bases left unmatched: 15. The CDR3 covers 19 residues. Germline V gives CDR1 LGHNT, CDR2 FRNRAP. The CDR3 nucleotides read TGTGCTAGTGGTTCCTCGGGACAGGGAAATGCCAAAGCTAACTATGGCTACACCTTC. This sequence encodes CASGSSGQGNAKANYGYTF. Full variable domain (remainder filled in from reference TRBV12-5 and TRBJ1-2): DARVTQTPRHKVTEMGQEVTMRCQPILGHNTVFWYRQTMMQGLELLAYFRNRAPLDDSGMPKDRFSAEMPDATLATLKIQPSEPRDSAVYFCASGSSGQGNAKANYGYTFGSGTRLTVV.

The DNA for the CDR3 is TGTGCCAGCAGTTTTTTGGCGGGGACCCAGTACTTC. Translated: CASSFLAGTQYF. V is TRBV27 and J is TRBJ2-5; tentatively, D is TRBD2 (5 bases). Trimming shortened V by 3 bases and J by 7 bases, and 9 bases separated the two germline ends. The germline CDR1 and CDR2 sequences are MNHEY and SMNVEV (reference sequence). This CDR3 is built from 12 residues.

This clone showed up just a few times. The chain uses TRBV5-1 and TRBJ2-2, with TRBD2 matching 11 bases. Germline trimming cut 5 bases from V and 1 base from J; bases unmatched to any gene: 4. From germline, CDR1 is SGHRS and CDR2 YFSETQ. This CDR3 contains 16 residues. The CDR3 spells CASRAGLAGNTGELFF. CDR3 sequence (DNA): TGCGCCAGCAGAGCTGGACTAGCGGGGAACACCGGGGAGCTGTTTTTT.

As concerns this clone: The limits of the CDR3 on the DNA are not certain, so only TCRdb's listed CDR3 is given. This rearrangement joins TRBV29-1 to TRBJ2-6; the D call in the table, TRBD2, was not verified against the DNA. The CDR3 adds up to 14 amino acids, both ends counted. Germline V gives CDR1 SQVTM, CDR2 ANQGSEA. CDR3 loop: CSVETVPGANVLTF.

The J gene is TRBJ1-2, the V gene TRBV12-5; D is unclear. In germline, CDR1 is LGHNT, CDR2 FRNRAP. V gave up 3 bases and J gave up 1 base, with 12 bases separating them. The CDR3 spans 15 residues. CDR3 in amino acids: CASGLPGRVNYGYTF. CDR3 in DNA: TGTGCTAGTGGTTTACCCGGGCGGGTTAACTATGGCTACACCTTC.

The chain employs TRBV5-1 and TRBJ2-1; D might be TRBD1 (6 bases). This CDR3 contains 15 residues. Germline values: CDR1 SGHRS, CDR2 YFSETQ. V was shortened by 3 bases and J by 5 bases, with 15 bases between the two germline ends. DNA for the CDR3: TGCGCCAGCAGCTATATGACACAGGGTGACAATGAGCAGTTCTTC. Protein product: CASSYMTQGDNEQFF.

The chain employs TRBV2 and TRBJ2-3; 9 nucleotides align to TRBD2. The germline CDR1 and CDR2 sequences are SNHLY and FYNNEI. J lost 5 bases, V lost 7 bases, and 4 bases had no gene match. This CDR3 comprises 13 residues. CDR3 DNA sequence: TGTGCCAGCAATAAGCGGGGGGTAGATACGCAGTATTTT. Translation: CASNKRGVDTQYF.

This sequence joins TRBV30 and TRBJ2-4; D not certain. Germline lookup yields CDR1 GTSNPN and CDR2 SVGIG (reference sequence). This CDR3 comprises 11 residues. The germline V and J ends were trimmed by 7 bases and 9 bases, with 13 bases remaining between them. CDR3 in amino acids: CALPTGRIQYF. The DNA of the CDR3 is TGTGCCTTACCGACTGGCCGCATTCAGTACTTC.